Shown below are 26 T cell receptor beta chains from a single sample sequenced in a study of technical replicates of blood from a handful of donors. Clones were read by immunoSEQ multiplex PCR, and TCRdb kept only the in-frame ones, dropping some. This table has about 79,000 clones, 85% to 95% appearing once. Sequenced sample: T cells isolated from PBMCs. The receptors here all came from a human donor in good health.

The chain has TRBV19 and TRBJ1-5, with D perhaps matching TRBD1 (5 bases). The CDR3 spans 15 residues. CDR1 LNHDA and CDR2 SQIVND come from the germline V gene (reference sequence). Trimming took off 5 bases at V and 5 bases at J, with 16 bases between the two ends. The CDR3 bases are TGTGCCAGTAGTCTACAGGCAGAGTATGATCAGCCCCAGCATTTT. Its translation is CASSLQAEYDQPQHF.

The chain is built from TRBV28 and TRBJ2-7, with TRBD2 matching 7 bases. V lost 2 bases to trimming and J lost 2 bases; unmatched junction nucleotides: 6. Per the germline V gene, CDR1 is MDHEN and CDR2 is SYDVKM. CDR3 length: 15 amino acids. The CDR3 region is CASSLGGRATYEQYF. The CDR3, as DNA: TGTGCCAGCAGTTTAGGAGGGAGGGCAACCTACGAGCAGTACTTC.

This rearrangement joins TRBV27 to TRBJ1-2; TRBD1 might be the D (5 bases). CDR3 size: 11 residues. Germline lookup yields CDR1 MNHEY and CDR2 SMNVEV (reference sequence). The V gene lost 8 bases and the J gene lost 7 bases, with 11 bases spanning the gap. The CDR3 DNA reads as TGTGCCAGCGTACAGGATGGTGGCTACACCTTC. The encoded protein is CASVQDGGYTF.

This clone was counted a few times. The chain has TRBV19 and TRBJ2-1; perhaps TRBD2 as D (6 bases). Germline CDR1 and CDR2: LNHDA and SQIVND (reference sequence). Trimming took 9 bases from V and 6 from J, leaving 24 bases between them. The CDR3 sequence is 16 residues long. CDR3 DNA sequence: TGTGCCAGCTCCAAGGACCGACTAGACTCGATCAATGAGCAGTTCTTC. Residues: CASSKDRLDSINEQFF.

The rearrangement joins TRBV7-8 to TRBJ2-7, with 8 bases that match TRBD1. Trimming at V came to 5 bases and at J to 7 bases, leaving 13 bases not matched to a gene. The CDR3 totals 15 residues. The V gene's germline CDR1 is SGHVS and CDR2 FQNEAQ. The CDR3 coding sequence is TGTGCCAGCAGCACGACAGGGGCCCCCCCGAAGGAGCAGTACTTC. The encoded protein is CASSTTGAPPKEQYF.

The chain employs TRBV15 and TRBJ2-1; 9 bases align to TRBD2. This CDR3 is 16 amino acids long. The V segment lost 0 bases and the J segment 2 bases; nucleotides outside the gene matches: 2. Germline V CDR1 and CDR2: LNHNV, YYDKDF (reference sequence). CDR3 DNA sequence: TGTGCCACCAGCAGAGAAGCGGGGGGACCCTACAATGAGCAGTTCTTC. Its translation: CATSREAGGPYNEQFF.

The CDR3 loop is CASSDHRNRGDGQPQHF. The CDR3 DNA reads as TGCGCCAGCAGCGACCACAGAAATCGGGGGGACGGTCAGCCCCAGCATTTT. The chain has TRBV4-1 and TRBJ1-5; D perhaps matches TRBD1 (5 bases). This CDR3 has 17 residues. Trimming removed 5 bases from V and 6 bases from J, with 23 bases in between. The germline gives CDR1 MGHRA, CDR2 YSYEKL.

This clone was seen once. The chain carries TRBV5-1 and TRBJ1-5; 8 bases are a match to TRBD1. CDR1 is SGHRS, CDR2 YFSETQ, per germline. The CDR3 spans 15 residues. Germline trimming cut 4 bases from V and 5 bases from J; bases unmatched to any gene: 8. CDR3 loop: CASSPGTGGDQPQHF. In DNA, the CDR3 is TGCGCCAGCAGCCCGGGGACAGGAGGGGATCAGCCCCAGCATTTT.

The CDR3: CASSLAGFSYEQYF. DNA of the CDR3: TGTGCCAGCAGTTTAGCTGGCTTCTCCTACGAGCAGTACTTC. V is TRBV27 and J is TRBJ2-7; D is ambiguous. There are 14 residues in the CDR3. The ends were cut back, 2 bases at V and 0 bases at J, with 8 bases in the middle. Per germline, CDR1 MNHEY and CDR2 SMNVEV (reference sequence).

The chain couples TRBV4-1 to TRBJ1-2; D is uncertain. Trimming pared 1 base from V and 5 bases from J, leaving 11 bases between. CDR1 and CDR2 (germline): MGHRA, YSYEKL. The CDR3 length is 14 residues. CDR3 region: CASSQGNNMYGYTF. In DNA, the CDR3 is TGCGCCAGCAGCCAAGGAAACAATATGTATGGCTACACCTTC.

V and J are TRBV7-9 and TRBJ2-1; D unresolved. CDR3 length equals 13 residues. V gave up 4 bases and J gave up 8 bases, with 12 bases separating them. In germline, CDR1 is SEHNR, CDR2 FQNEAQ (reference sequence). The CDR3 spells CASSSGRGHEQFF. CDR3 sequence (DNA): TGTGCCAGCAGCTCTGGTCGCGGTCATGAGCAGTTCTTC.

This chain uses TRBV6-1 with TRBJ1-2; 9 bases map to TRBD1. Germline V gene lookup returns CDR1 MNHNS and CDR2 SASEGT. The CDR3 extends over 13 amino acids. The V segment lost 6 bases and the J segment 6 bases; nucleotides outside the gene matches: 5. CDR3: CASRDRGVHGYTF. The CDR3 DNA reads TGTGCCAGCAGGGACAGGGGAGTTCATGGCTACACCTTC.

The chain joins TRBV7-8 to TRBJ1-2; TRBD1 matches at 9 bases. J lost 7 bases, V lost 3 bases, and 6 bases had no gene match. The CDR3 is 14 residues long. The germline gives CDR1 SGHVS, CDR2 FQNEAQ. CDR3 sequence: CASSLRDRVTGYTF. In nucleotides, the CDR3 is TGTGCCAGCAGCTTGCGGGACAGGGTTACTGGCTACACCTTC.

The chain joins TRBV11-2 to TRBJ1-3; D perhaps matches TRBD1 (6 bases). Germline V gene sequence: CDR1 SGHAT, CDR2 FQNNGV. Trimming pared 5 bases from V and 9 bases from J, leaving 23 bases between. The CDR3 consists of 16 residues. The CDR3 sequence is CASSPKLQGRTATIYF. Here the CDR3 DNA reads TGTGCCAGCAGCCCCAAACTACAGGGTCGCACAGCCACCATATATTTT. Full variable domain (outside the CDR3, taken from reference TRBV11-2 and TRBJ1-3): EAGVAQSPRYKIIEKRQSVAFWCNPISGHATLYWYQQILGQGPKLLIQFQNNGVVDDSQLPKDRFSAERLKGVDSTLKIQPAKLEDSAVYLCASSPKLQGRTATIYFGEGSWLTVV.

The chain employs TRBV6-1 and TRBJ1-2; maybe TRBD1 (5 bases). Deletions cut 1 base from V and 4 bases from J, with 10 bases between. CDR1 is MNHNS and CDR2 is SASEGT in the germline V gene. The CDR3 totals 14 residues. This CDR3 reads CASSEVDRLYGYTF. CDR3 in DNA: TGTGCCAGCAGTGAAGTAGACAGACTCTATGGCTACACCTTC.

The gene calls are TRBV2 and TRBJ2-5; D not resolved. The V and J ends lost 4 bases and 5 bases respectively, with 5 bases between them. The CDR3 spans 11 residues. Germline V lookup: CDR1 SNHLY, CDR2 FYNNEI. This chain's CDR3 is CASSGEETQYF. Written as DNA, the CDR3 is TGTGCCAGCAGTGGCGAGGAGACCCAGTACTTC.

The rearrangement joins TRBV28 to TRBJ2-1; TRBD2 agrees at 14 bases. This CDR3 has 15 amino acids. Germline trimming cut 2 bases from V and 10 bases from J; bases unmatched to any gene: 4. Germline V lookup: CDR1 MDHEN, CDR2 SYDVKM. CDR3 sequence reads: CASSLPGLAGDEQFF. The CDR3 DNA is TGTGCCAGCAGTTTACCGGGACTAGCGGGAGACGAGCAGTTCTTC.

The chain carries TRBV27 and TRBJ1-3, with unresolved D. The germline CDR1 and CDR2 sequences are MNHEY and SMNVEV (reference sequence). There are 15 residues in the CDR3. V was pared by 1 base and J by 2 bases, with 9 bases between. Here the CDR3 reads CASSLFVGPGNTIYF. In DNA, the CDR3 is TGTGCCAGCAGTTTATTCGTGGGCCCTGGAAACACCATATATTTT.

The CDR3 nucleotides read TGTGCCAGCAGCCAAGGGGCAGTTGAAAAACTGTTTTTT. It is translated as CASSQGAVEKLFF. This chain uses TRBV14 with TRBJ1-4; D gene ambiguous. Germline values: CDR1 SGHDN, CDR2 FVKESK. V was clipped by 1 base and J by 7 bases, with 7 bases between them. This CDR3 comprises 13 residues.

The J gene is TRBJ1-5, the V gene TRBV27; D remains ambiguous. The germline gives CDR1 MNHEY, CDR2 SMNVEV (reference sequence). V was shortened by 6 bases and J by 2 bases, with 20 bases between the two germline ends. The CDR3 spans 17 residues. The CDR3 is CASRLPSWAQGNQPQHF. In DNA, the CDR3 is TGTGCCAGCAGGCTACCCTCCTGGGCCCAGGGCAATCAGCCCCAGCATTTT.

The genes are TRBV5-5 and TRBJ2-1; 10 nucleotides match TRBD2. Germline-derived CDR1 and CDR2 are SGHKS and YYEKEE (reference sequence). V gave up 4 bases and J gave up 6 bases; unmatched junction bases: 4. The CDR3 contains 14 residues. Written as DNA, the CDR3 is TGTGCCAGCAGCACGGGACTAGCGCGCAATGAGCAGTTCTTC. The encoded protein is CASSTGLARNEQFF.

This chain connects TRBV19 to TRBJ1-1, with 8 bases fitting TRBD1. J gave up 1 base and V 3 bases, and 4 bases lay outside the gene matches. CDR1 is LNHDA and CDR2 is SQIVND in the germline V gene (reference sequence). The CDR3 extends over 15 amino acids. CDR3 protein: CASSIPGQGNTEAFF. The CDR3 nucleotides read TGTGCCAGTAGTATCCCAGGACAGGGGAACACTGAAGCTTTCTTT.

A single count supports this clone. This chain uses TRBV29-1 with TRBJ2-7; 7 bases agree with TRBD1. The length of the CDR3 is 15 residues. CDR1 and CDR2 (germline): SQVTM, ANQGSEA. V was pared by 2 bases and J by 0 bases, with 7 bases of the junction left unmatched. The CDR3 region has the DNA TGCAGCGTTGAAATACAGGGGCGCAACTCCTACGAGCAGTACTTC. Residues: CSVEIQGRNSYEQYF.

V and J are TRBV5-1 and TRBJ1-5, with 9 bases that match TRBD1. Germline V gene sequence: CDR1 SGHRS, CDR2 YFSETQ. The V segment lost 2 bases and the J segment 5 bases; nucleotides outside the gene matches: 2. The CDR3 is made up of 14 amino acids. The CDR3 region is CASSFRTGDQPQHF. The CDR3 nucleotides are TGCGCCAGCAGCTTTAGGACAGGGGATCAGCCCCAGCATTTT.

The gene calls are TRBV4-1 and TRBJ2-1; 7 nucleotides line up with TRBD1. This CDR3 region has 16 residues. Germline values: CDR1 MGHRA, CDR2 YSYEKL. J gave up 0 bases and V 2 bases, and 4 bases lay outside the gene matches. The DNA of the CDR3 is TGCGCCAGCAGCCAATGGACAGGTAGCTCCTACAATGAGCAGTTCTTC. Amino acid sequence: CASSQWTGSSYNEQFF.

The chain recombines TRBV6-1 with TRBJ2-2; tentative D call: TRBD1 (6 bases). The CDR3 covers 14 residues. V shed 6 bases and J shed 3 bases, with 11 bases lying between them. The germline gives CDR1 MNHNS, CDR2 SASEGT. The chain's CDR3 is CASRIAGDTGELFF. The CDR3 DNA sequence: TGTGCCAGCAGAATAGCAGGGGACACCGGGGAGCTGTTTTTT.